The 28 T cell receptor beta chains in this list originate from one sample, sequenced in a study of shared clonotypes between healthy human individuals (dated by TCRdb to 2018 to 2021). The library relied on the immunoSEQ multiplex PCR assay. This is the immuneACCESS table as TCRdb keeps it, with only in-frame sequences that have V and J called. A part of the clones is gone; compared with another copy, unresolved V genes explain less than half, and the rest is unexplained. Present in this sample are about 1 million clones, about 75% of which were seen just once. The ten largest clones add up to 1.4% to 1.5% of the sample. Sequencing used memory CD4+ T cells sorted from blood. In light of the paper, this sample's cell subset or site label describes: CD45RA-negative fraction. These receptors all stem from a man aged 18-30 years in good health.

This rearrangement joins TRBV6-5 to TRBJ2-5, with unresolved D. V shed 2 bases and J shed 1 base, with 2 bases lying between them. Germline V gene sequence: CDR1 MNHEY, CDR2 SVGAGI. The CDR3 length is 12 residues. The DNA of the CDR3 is TGTGCCAGCAGTTACCCCCAAGAGACCCAGTACTTC. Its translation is CASSYPQETQYF.

The DNA for the CDR3 is TGTGCCAGCAGCCCCGACAGAAGCACTGAAGCTTTCTTT. Its protein is CASSPDRSTEAFF. This chain connects TRBV7-2 to TRBJ1-1; tentative D call: TRBD1 (5 bases). The germline gives CDR1 SGHTA, CDR2 FQGNSA. This CDR3 is 13 amino acids long. The V and J ends lost 5 bases and 4 bases respectively, with 11 bases between them.

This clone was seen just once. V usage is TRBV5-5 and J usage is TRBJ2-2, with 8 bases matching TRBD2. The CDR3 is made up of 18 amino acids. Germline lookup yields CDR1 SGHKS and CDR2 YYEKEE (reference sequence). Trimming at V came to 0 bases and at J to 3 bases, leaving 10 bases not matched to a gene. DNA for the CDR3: TGTGCCAGCAGCTTGGATCTAAGCGGGGGTCGGTACACCGGGGAGCTGTTTTTT. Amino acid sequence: CASSLDLSGGRYTGELFF.

This CDR3 is CASSEGNSGGTDTQYF. For the CDR3, the DNA is TGTGCCAGCAGTGAGGGGAATAGCGGAGGTACAGATACGCAGTATTTT. The rearrangement uses TRBV2 and TRBJ2-3; TRBD2 might be the D (6 bases). CDR3 size: 16 residues. Germline V gene data show CDR1 as SNHLY and CDR2 as FYNNEI. Trimming took 3 bases from V and 3 from J, leaving 16 bases between them.

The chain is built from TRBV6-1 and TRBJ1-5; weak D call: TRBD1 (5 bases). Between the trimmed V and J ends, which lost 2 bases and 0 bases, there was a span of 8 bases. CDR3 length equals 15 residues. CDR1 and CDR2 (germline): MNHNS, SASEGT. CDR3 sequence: CASSEWTNSNQPQHF. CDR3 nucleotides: TGTGCCAGCAGTGAATGGACAAATAGCAATCAGCCCCAGCATTTT.

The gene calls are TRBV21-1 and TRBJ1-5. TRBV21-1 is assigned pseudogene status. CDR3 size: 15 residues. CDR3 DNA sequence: TGTGCCAGCACGGGAGGGTGCGGTCGGGATCAGCCCCAGCATTTT. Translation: CASTGGCGRDQPQHF.

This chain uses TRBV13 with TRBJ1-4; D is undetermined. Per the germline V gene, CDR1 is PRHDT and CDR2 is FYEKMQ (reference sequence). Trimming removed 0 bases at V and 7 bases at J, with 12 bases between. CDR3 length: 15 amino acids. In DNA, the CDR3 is TGTGCCAGCAGCTTAGGGGAGGGTTTCGCTGAAAAACTGTTTTTT. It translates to CASSLGEGFAEKLFF.

The CDR3 bases are TGTGCCTGGGCATGGAACTCCTACGAGCAGTACTTC. This encodes CAWAWNSYEQYF. The chain couples TRBV30 to TRBJ2-7; D not resolved. Germline-derived CDR1 and CDR2 are GTSNPN and SVGIG (reference sequence). The CDR3 spans 12 residues. Trimming took 5 bases from V and 0 from J, leaving 8 bases between them.

This chain's CDR3 is CASGTSGVTDTQYF. DNA for the CDR3: TGTGCCAGCGGGACTAGCGGGGTCACAGATACGCAGTATTTT. J is TRBJ2-3 and V is TRBV7-3, with 13 bases aligning to TRBD2. Trimming cost V 8 bases and J 2 bases; bases outside gene matches: 1. The CDR3 sequence is 14 residues long. Looked up from germline, CDR1 is SGHTA and CDR2 is FQGTGA.

CDR3 residues: CASTRAGAGTSSYEQYF. DNA for the CDR3: TGTGCCAGCACCCGGGCGGGGGCAGGGACCAGTTCCTACGAGCAGTACTTC. V gene TRBV5-5 combines with J gene TRBJ2-7; D is possibly TRBD2 (7 bases). The CDR3 runs to 17 residues. V lost 6 bases and J 1 base, leaving 23 bases between the germline ends. Per the germline V gene, CDR1 is SGHKS and CDR2 is YYEKEE (reference sequence).

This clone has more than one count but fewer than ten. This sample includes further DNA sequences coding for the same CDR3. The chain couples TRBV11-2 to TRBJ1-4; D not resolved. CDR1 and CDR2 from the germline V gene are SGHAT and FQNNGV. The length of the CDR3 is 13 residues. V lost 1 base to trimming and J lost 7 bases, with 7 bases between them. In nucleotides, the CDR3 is TGTGCCAGCAGCTTAGTCCTAGCTGAAAAACTGTTTTTT. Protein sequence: CASSLVLAEKLFF.

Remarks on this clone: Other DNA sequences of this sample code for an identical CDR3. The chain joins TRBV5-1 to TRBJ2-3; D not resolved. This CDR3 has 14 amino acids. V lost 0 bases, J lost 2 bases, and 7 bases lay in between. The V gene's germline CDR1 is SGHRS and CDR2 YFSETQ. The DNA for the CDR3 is TGCGCCAGCAGCTTGGCGGGCCCCACAGATACGCAGTATTTT. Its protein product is CASSLAGPTDTQYF.

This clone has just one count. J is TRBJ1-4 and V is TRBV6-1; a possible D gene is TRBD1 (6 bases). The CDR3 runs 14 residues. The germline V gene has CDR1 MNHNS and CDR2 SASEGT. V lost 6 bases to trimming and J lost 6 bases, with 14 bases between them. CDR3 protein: CASSPGAKYEKLFF. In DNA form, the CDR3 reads TGTGCCAGCAGCCCAGGGGCAAAGTATGAAAAACTGTTTTTT.

Here the CDR3 reads CASSYRQGNNEQFF. The CDR3 DNA is TGTGCCAGCAGTTACCGACAGGGGAACAATGAGCAGTTCTTC. This chain connects TRBV6-5 to TRBJ2-1, with 8 bases matching TRBD1. This CDR3 is built from 14 residues. After removal of 2 bases from V and 5 bases from J, the junction contained 2 bases not matched to a gene. Germline V lookup: CDR1 MNHEY, CDR2 SVGAGI.

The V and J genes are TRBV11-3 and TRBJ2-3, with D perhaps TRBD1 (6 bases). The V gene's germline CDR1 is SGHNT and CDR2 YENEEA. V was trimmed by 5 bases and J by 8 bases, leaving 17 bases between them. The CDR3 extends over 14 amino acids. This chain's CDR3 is CASSENRASGTQYF. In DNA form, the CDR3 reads TGTGCCAGCAGCGAAAACAGGGCCTCGGGTACGCAGTATTTT.

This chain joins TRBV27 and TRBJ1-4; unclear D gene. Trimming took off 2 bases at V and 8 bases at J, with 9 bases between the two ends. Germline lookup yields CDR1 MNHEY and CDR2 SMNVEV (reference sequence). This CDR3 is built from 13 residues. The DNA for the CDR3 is TGTGCCAGCAGTTTAAGGTCGGGAGAAAAACTGTTTTTT. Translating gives CASSLRSGEKLFF.

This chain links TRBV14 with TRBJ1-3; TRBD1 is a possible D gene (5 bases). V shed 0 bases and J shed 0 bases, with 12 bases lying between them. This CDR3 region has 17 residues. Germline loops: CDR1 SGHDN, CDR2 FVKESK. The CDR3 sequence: CASSQDRERGSGNTIYF. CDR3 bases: TGTGCCAGCAGCCAAGATCGGGAAAGGGGCTCTGGAAACACCATATATTTT.

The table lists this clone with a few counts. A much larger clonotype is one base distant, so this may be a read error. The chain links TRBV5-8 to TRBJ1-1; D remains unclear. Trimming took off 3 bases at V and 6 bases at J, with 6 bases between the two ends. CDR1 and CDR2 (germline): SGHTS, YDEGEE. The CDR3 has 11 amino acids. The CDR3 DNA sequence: TGTGCCAGCAGCTGGACTGCTGAAGCTTTCTTT. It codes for CASSWTAEAFF. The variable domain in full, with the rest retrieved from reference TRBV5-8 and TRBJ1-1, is EAGVTQSPTHLIKTRGQQATLRCSPISGHTSVYWYQQALGLGLQFLLWYDEGEERNRGNFPPRFSGRQFPNYSSELNVNALELEDSALYLCASSWTAEAFFGQGTRLTVV.

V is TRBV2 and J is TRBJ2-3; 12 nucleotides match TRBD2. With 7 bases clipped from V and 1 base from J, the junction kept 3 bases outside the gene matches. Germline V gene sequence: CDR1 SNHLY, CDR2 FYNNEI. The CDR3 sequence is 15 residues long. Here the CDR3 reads CASKRTSGGTDTQYF. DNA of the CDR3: TGTGCCAGCAAAAGGACTAGCGGGGGCACAGATACGCAGTATTTT.

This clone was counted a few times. This CDR3 is CASSGGQGYVGYGYTF. In nucleotides, the CDR3 is TGTGCCAGCAGCGGAGGACAGGGATATGTTGGCTATGGCTACACCTTC. The chain couples TRBV9 to TRBJ1-2; TRBD1 agrees at 8 bases. CDR3 size: 16 residues. Looked up from germline, CDR1 is SGDLS and CDR2 is YYNGEE. Losses at the gene ends were 3 bases for V and 4 bases for J; bases not matched to a gene: 11.

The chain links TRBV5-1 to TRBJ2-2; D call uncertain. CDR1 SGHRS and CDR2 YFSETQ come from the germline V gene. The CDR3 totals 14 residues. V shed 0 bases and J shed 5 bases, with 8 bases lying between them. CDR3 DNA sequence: TGCGCCAGCAGCTTGGCCGTCCAAACCGGGGAGCTGTTTTTT. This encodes CASSLAVQTGELFF.

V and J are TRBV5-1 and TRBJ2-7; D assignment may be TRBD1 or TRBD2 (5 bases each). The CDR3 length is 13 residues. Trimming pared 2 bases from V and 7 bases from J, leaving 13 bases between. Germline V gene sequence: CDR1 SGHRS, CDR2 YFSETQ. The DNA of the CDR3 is TGCGCCAGCAGCTTTGGGGGTCTGGGTGAGCAGTACTTC. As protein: CASSFGGLGEQYF.

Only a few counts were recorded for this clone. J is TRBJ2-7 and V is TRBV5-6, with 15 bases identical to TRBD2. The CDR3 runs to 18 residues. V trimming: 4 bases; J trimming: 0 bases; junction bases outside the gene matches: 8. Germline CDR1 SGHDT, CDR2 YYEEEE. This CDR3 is CASSDGLAGGPVSYEQYF. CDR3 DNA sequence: TGTGCCAGCAGCGATGGACTAGCGGGAGGGCCGGTCTCCTACGAGCAGTACTTC. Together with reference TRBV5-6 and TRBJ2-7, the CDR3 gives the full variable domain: DAGVTQSPTHLIKTRGQQVTLRCSPKSGHDTVSWYQQALGQGPQFIFQYYEEEERQRGNFPDRFSGHQFPNYSSELNVNALLLGDSALYLCASSDGLAGGPVSYEQYFGPGTRLTVT.

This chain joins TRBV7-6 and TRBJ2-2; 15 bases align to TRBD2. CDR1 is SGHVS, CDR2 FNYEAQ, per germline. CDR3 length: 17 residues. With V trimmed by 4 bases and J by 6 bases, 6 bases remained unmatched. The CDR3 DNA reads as TGTGCCAGCAGCTCAGGACTAGCGGGAGGGCCCTCCGGGGAGCTGTTTTTT. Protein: CASSSGLAGGPSGELFF.

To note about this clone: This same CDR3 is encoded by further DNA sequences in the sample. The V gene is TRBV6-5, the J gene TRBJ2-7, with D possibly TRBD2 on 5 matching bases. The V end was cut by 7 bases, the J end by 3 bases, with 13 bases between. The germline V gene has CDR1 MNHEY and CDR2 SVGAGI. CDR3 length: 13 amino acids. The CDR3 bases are TGTGCCAGCACTCCCGGACTCAACTACGAGCAGTACTTC. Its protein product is CASTPGLNYEQYF.

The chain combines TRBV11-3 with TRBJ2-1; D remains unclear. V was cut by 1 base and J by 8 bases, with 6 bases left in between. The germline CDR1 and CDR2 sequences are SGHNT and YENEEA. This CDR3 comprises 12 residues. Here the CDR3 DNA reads TGTGCCAGCAGCTTAGGTCCGCATGAGCAGTTCTTC. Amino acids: CASSLGPHEQFF.

The CDR3 spells CASTPRGGSNQPQHF. In DNA, the CDR3 is TGTGCCAGTACCCCCAGGGGTGGAAGCAATCAGCCCCAGCATTTT. This chain joins TRBV19 and TRBJ1-5; D might be TRBD1 (6 bases). V lost 7 bases, J lost 1 base, and 14 bases lay in between. The CDR3 has 15 residues. Per germline, CDR1 LNHDA and CDR2 SQIVND (reference sequence). Variable domain in full (rest from reference TRBV19 and TRBJ1-5): DGGITQSPKYLFRKEGQNVTLSCEQNLNHDAMYWYRQDPGQGLRLIYYSQIVNDFQKGDIAEGYSVSREKKESFPLTVTSAQKNPTAFYLCASTPRGGSNQPQHFGDGTRLSIL.

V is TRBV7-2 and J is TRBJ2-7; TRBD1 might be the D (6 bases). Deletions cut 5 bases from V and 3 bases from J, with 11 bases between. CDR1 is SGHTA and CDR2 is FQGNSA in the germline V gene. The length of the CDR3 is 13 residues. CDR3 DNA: TGTGCCAGCAGCCCTAACAGGGTCTACGAGCAGTACTTC. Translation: CASSPNRVYEQYF.